The T cell receptor beta chain described here comes from a study of blood T cell repertoires in COVID-19. Sequenced by immunoSEQ multiplex PCR; TCRdb stores in-frame clones only, minus some. The sample carries about 260,000 clones, about 88% recorded once. The V and J ends lost 5 bases and 1 base, in that order; junction bases with no gene match: 3. CDR1 and CDR2 from the germline V gene are SGHRS and YFSETQ. The CDR3 runs to 14 residues. The chain uses TRBV5-1 and TRBJ2-3; 8 bases line up with TRBD1. Specimen: peripheral blood. The sequence was collected from a man aged 60 to 69 who had recovered from COVID-19. The CDR3 nucleotides are TGCGCCAGCAGGTCGGGACAGGGCACAGATACGCAGTATTTT. Protein: CASRSGQGTDTQYF.